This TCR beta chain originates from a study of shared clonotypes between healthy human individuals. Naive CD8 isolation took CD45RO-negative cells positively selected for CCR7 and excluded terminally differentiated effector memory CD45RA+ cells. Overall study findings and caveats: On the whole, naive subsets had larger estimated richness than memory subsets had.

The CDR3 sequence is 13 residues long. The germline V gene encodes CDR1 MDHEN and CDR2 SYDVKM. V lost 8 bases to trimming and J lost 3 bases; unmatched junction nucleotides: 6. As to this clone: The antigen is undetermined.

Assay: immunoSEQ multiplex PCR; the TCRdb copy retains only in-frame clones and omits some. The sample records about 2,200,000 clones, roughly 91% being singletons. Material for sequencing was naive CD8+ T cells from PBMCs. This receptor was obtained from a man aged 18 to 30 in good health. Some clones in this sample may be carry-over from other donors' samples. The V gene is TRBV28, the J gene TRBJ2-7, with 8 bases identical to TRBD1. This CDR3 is CASEGTGFYEQYF. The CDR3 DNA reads TGTGCCAGCGAGGGGACAGGATTCTACGAGCAGTACTTC.